Each of the 7 T cell receptor beta chains below was sequenced from the same sample in a study of molecular identifiers for immune sequencing clone quantification. TCRdb re-analysed the PCR reads in MiXCR, keeping a single row per CDR3 protein. Among 250,000 to 350,000 distinct CDR3 sequences, 20% to 25% were seen once, and the ten largest hold approximately 0.85%. Sequencing was done on a sample of naive CD8+ T cells from blood, with Jurkat cell RNA spiked in. Specified subset: FACS-sorted CD8+CD4-CCR7+CD45RA+ naive T cells. These receptors came from a human donor in good health. Some libraries in this study had Jurkat cell RNA spiked in.

In this sample, this clonotype turned up many times. This chain links TRBV20-1 with TRBJ2-7; D is possibly TRBD1 or TRBD2 (5 bases each). The germline CDR1 and CDR2 sequences are DFQATT and SNEGSKA (reference sequence). The V gene lost 4 bases and the J gene lost 5 bases, with 21 bases spanning the gap. The CDR3 contains 15 residues. In nucleotides, the CDR3 is TGCAGTGCTAAAATACCCGGGACCGCCTTTGACGAGCAGTACTTC. Protein sequence: CSAKIPGTAFDEQYF.

This clonotype was recorded a few times. This chain uses TRBV4-3 with TRBJ2-1, with D maybe TRBD2 (7 bases). V was shortened by 2 bases and J by 10 bases, with 18 bases between the two germline ends. This CDR3 is 15 amino acids long. Germline loops: CDR1 LGHNA, CDR2 YSLEER. Here the CDR3 DNA reads TGCGCCAGCAGCCAACAATCCCTGCGGGGGCCCGAGCAGTTCTTC. Its protein product is CASSQQSLRGPEQFF.

This clonotype was counted ten times or more. V is TRBV15 and J is TRBJ2-2, with D uncertain. The V and J ends lost 9 bases and 4 bases respectively, with 12 bases between them. Germline V CDR1 and CDR2: LNHNV, YYDKDF (reference sequence). The CDR3 is 13 amino acids. CDR3 nucleotides: TGTGCCACTACTACTAAAACCACCGGGGAGCTGTTTTTT. It yields the protein CATTTKTTGELFF.

In its sample, this clonotype was seen a few times. The V and J genes are TRBV3-1 and TRBJ2-7, with D maybe TRBD1 (5 bases). The CDR3 covers 15 residues. From germline, CDR1 is LGHDT and CDR2 YNNKEL (reference sequence). V lost 0 bases and J lost 3, with 12 bases in between. The CDR3 loop reads CASSQENGHNYEQYF. The CDR3 bases are TGTGCCAGCAGCCAAGAAAACGGACATAACTACGAGCAGTACTTC.

In its sample, this clonotype was seen many times. This chain connects TRBV7-2 to TRBJ2-1; a possible D gene is TRBD2 (6 bases). With 4 bases removed from V and 8 bases from J, the gap between germline ends came to 18 bases. Germline lookup yields CDR1 SGHTA and CDR2 FQGNSA. The CDR3 loop spans 15 amino acids. In DNA form, the CDR3 reads TGTGCCAGCAGCTATGGAGGGAGCTTAGGGTATGAGCAGTTCTTC. Translated: CASSYGGSLGYEQFF.

Only a few counts were recorded for this clonotype. A read error may account for a junction end that differs from germline. The chain recombines TRBV19 with TRBJ1-4; D is possibly TRBD1 (5 bases). CDR1 and CDR2 from the germline V gene are LNHDA and SQIVND (reference sequence). This CDR3 comprises 16 residues. CDR3 residues: CASSMGQGATNEKLFF. The CDR3 coding sequence is TGTGCCAGTAGTATGGGGCAGGGCGCAACTAATGAAAAGCTGTTTTTT.

J is TRBJ2-4 and V is TRBV6-2 or TRBV6-3; weak D call: TRBD2 (5 bases). Germline-derived CDR1 and CDR2 are MNHEY and SVGEGT. Trimming pared 0 bases from V and 3 bases from J, leaving 21 bases between. This CDR3 has 19 residues. CDR3: CASSYSSSASLTGKNIQYF. Written as DNA, the CDR3 is TGTGCCAGCAGTTACTCATCTTCCGCTAGCCTTACGGGCAAAAACATTCAGTACTTC.